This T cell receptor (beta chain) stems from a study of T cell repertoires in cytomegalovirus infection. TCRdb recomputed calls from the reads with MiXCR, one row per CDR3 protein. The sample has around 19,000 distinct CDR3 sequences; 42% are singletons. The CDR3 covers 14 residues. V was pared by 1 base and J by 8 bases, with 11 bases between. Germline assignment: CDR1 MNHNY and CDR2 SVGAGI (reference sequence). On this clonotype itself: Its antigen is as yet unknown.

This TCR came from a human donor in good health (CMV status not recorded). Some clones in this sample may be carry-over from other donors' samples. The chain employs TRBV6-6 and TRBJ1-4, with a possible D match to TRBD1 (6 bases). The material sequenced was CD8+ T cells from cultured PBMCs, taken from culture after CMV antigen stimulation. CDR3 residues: CASSYYQGNEKLFF. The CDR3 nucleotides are TGTGCCAGCAGTTACTACCAGGGGAACGAAAAACTGTTTTTT.